The text below deals with one TCR beta chain. What it recognizes is unknown. This record belongs to a study of CD8+ T cells in alopecia areata. Study-level information: Tofacitinib therapy lasting 6 to 18 months was followed by 6 months off drug. Study-level findings and limits: During tofacitinib treatment, many expanded lesional clones remained in scalp and blood. Tofacitinib significantly lowered scalp clonality and expanded CD8+ clones among the top 100. Just one nonresponder means the tie between baseline CD8+ expansion and response stays uncertain.

With 3 bases removed from V and 9 bases from J, the gap between germline ends came to 12 bases. The CDR3 runs 12 residues. CDR1 SQVTM and CDR2 ANQGSEA come from the germline V gene. Sequencing used cDNA as its template, made by extracting RNA and reverse transcribing it. Assay used: immunoSEQ multiplex PCR; TCRdb lists only in-frame clones, some missing. Of 120,000 or so clones in the sample, 58% were seen once. Described treatment: oral pan-JAK inhibitor, 5-10 mg twice daily. The source of this sequence is a human donor with alopecia areata. The input for sequencing was CD8+ T cells sorted from blood, taken at week 4, from a patient treated with tofacitinib. The rearrangement links TRBV29-1 to TRBJ2-1; D gene ambiguous. CDR3 residues: CSVEFEVGEQFF. The CDR3 bases are TGCAGCGTTGAGTTTGAGGTCGGTGAGCAGTTCTTC.